The clone carrying this T cell receptor beta chain appeared many times. The target antigen is unknown. As to time point: newly diagnosed GD, antithyroid drugs for less than 3 months. PBMC-derived RNA was used for the TCR library. The sample belongs to a study of regulatory T cells in long-lasting Graves disease. General study results and limits: There were preferences for TRBV28, TRBJ1-2 and TRBJ2-5 in persistent disease. Compared with new cases, persistent Graves' patients showed reduced TCR diversity.

The V end was cut by 6 bases, the J end by 6 bases, with 13 bases between. Per the germline V gene, CDR1 is SNHLY and CDR2 is FYNNEI. The CDR3 is 13 amino acids. CDR3 regions were amplified by Arm-PCR using iRepertoire HTBI primers to build TCR beta libraries. TCRdb reprocessed the multiplex PCR reads with MiXCR, giving one entry per CDR3 protein. This sample carries 400,000 to 550,000 distinct CDR3 sequences, over 15% of them seen once, and the ten largest clones take around 10%. The same specimen was also included in a second study, on T cells in Graves' hyperthyroidism and ophthalmopathy. That source notes: Participants, patients aged 18 to 65, had newly diagnosed hyperthyroidism with a duration under 2 months. HTBI primers were the set used in a first-round RT-PCR of the TCR CDR3.

The input for sequencing was peripheral blood mononuclear cells (PBMCs), taken at new diagnosis, from a patient treated with antithyroid drugs. This TCR was recovered from a woman under 40 with Graves disease. The chain joins TRBV2 to TRBJ2-3; D may correspond to TRBD1 or TRBD2 (5 bases each). CDR3 nucleotide sequence: TGTGCCAGCAGGGGACCAGGCAAGGATACGCAGTATTTT. Encoded protein: CASRGPGKDTQYF.